This is a list of T cell receptor beta chains from one sample in a study of T cell responses to AZD1222 COVID-19 vaccine. Only in-frame clones appear in the TCRdb table, and some are missing; sequencing was by immunoSEQ multiplex PCR. The sample has under 150,000 clones, around 91% seen once; the top ten hold less than 5.5%. The sample in question was peripheral blood, obtained on day 0 of AZD1222 vaccination. The receptors stem from an adult in good health. Both conserved end residues are part of each CDR3. A D gene is named only where the DNA matches it firmly. Where a row states a size, it is once, few, many or the class of an expanded clone; other rows omit it.

d_call j_call clone_size v_call cdr3_aa cdr3_nt
. TRBJ2-3 . TRBV7-9 CASSPGRLVTDTQYF TGTGCCAGCAGCCCGGGCCGTTTGGTCACAGATACGCAGTATTTT
. TRBJ1-1 . TRBV19 CASSITDVTEAFF TGTGCCAGTAGTATTACGGATGTCACTGAAGCTTTCTTT
TRBD1 TRBJ1-3 . TRBV5-1 CASSTADRGGNTIYF TGCGCCAGCAGCACTGCGGACAGGGGTGGAAACACCATATATTTT
. TRBJ1-3 . TRBV18 CASSPLPGNTIYF TGTGCCAGCTCACCACTTCCTGGAAACACCATATATTTT
. TRBJ1-5 once TRBV7-2 CASSLDSVLNQPQHF TGTGCCAGCAGCTTGGACAGCGTTCTTAATCAGCCCCAGCATTTT
. TRBJ1-2 . TRBV2 CASSENTYSGYTF TGTGCCAGCAGTGAAAACACTTATAGTGGCTACACCTTC
TRBD2 TRBJ2-1 once TRBV10-3 CAIRSRTKRESGNEQFF TGTGCCATCAGGTCCAGGACGAAGCGGGAGTCAGGCAATGAGCAGTTCTTC
. TRBJ1-5 . TRBV4-1 CASSQVRFNQPQHF TGCGCCAGCAGCCAAGTAAGGTTCAATCAGCCCCAGCATTTT
. TRBJ1-1 . TRBV11-2 CASSPEGGGTEAFF TGTGCCAGCAGCCCCGAGGGGGGAGGCACTGAAGCTTTCTTT
. TRBJ2-5 . TRBV3-1/TRBV3-2 CASSQAPVGETQYF TGTGCCAGCAGCCAAGCCCCGGTGGGGGAGACCCAGTACTTC
. TRBJ2-1 . TRBV11-3 CASSLNWLNEQFF TGTGCCAGCAGCTTGAACTGGTTGAATGAGCAGTTCTTC
. TRBJ2-2 . TRBV29-1 CSVRLGGGVGAGELFF TGCAGCGTCCGCCTGGGGGGAGGAGTCGGGGCCGGGGAGCTGTTTTTT
. TRBJ1-1 . TRBV7-9 CASRLGQLQAFF TGTGCCAGCAGACTCGGACAGCTACAAGCTTTCTTT
. TRBJ1-1 . TRBV29-1 CSVGGRMNTEAFF TGCAGCGTGGGGGGACGGATGAACACTGAAGCTTTCTTT
TRBD1 TRBJ2-7 . TRBV18 CASSKTGDEQYF TGTGCCAGCTCAAAAACAGGGGACGAGCAGTACTTC
. TRBJ1-5 few TRBV28 CASSTGTNQPQHF TGTGCCAGCAGCACAGGGACGAATCAGCCCCAGCATTTT
. TRBJ2-2 . TRBV7-2 CASSLTAGELFF TGTGCCAGCAGCCTCACAGCCGGGGAGCTGTTTTTT
. TRBJ2-3 . TRBV10-3 CAISPRRAGTAGDTQYF TGTGCCATCAGCCCCCGACGGGCGGGGACGGCGGGCGATACGCAGTATTTT
. TRBJ2-5 few TRBV18 CASSPRQGRETQYF TGTGCCAGCTCACCCCGGCAAGGGAGGGAGACCCAGTACTTC
. TRBJ2-2 . TRBV11-2 CASSLDGRGWTGELFF TGTGCCAGCAGCTTAGATGGGCGGGGCTGGACCGGGGAGCTGTTTTTT